This is a list of T cell receptor beta chains from one sample in a study of radiation and T cells in renal cell carcinoma. Here immunoSEQ multiplex PCR was the method, and the copy in TCRdb shows in-frame clones only, minus some. This sample has roughly 160,000 clones, with roughly nine tenths found just once. The starting material was blood, obtained from a patient whose treatment included radiotherapy and nephrectomy. All receptors come from a woman in her 50s with renal cell carcinoma. Each CDR3 is given with its conserved first and last residue. A D gene is named only where the DNA matches it firmly. Only some rows state a clone size, as once, few, many or a class for expanded clones.

CDR3: CASSGGLAGDNEQFF
DNA: TGTGCTAGCAGCGGGGGACTAGCGGGGGATAATGAGCAGTTCTTC
V: TRBV7-7
J: TRBJ2-1
D: TRBD2
size: once

CDR3: CASSQDLGEGGLTSTDTQYF
DNA: TGCGCCAGCAGCCAAGATCTGGGTGAGGGGGGCCTAACTAGCACAGATACGCAGTATTTT
V: TRBV4-3
J: TRBJ2-3
D: .
size: .

CDR3: CASSRDGSYEQYF
DNA: TGCGCCAGCAGCCGGGACGGTTCCTACGAGCAGTACTTC
V: TRBV5-1
J: TRBJ2-7
D: .
size: .

CDR3: CASSLGGQGAQNEQYF
DNA: TGTGCCAGCAGCTTAGGAGGGCAGGGGGCTCAGAACGAGCAGTACTTC
V: TRBV11-3
J: TRBJ2-7
D: TRBD1
size: .

CDR3: CASSPLDPYGGTEAFF
DNA: TGTGCCAGCTCACCACTGGATCCCTATGGAGGCACTGAAGCTTTCTTT
V: TRBV18
J: TRBJ1-1
D: .
size: .

CDR3: CASSRRDRGRPNEQFF
DNA: TGTGCCAGCAGCAGAAGGGACAGGGGACGTCCCAATGAGCAGTTCTTC
V: TRBV5-4
J: TRBJ2-1
D: TRBD1
size: .

CDR3: CASSVGNTGELFF
DNA: TGTGCCAGCAGCGTAGGGAACACCGGGGAGCTGTTTTTT
V: TRBV9
J: TRBJ2-2
D: .
size: few

CDR3: CASSPGQGSTDTQYF
DNA: TGCGCCAGCAGCCCCGGACAGGGAAGCACAGATACGCAGTATTTT
V: TRBV5-1
J: TRBJ2-3
D: TRBD1
size: .

CDR3: CASSKVGATIYF
DNA: TGTGCCAGCAGCAAAGTTGGGGCCACCATATATTTT
V: TRBV21-1
J: TRBJ1-3
D: .
size: .

CDR3: CASSSPGGKLFF
DNA: TGTGCCAGCAGCTCCCCCGGAGGCAAACTGTTTTTT
V: TRBV11-2
J: TRBJ1-4
D: .
size: .

CDR3: CSVAQGGGTEAFF
DNA: TGCAGCGTTGCTCAGGGGGGGGGCACTGAAGCTTTCTTT
V: TRBV29-1
J: TRBJ1-1
D: TRBD1
size: .

CDR3: CASSQGSGAYEQYF
DNA: TGCGCCAGCAGCCAAGGATCAGGGGCCTACGAGCAGTACTTC
V: TRBV4-3
J: TRBJ2-7
D: .
size: once

CDR3: CASSGTSGLDEETQYF
DNA: TGCGCCAGCAGCGGGACTAGCGGCCTCGATGAAGAGACCCAGTACTTC
V: TRBV10-1
J: TRBJ2-5
D: TRBD2
size: .

CDR3: CASRISRGSGGYTF
DNA: TGTGCCAGCAGAATAAGCAGGGGGTCTGGTGGCTACACCTTC
V: TRBV9
J: TRBJ1-2
D: TRBD1
size: .

CDR3: CATSRARGVTGELFF
DNA: TGTGCCACCAGCAGGGCTCGGGGGGTGACCGGGGAGCTGTTTTTT
V: TRBV15
J: TRBJ2-2
D: TRBD2
size: .

CDR3: CASSGGGSLWETQYF
DNA: TGTGCCAGCAGCGGCGGAGGGTCCTTATGGGAGACCCAGTACTTC
V: TRBV9
J: TRBJ2-5
D: .
size: .

CDR3: CASSWADREPTNYGYTF
DNA: TGCGCCAGCAGCTGGGCGGACAGGGAGCCCACAAACTATGGCTACACCTTC
V: TRBV5-1
J: TRBJ1-2
D: TRBD1
size: .

CDR3: CASKLRWALNTEAFF
DNA: TGTGCCAGCAAACTCCGATGGGCTTTGAACACTGAAGCTTTCTTT
V: TRBV7-8
J: TRBJ1-1
D: .
size: few

CDR3: CASNRGTSGISSYNEQFF
DNA: TGTGCCAGTAATAGGGGGACTAGCGGAATAAGCTCCTACAATGAGCAGTTCTTC
V: TRBV19
J: TRBJ2-1
D: TRBD2
size: .

CDR3: CARAPGTNGNTIYF
DNA: TGTGCCAGAGCTCCCGGGACAAATGGAAACACCATATATTTT
V: TRBV14
J: TRBJ1-3
D: .
size: .

CDR3: CSVTGGPEQYF
DNA: TGCAGCGTCACGGGGGGGCCCGAGCAGTACTTC
V: TRBV29-1
J: TRBJ2-7
D: TRBD2
size: .

CDR3: CASSLAQTDTQYF
DNA: TGTGCCAGCAGCTTAGCCCAGACAGATACGCAGTATTTT
V: TRBV7-6
J: TRBJ2-3
D: .
size: .

CDR3: CAISETGQLIYGYTF
DNA: TGTGCCATCAGTGAGACGGGACAGCTAATCTATGGCTACACCTTC
V: TRBV10-3
J: TRBJ1-2
D: TRBD1
size: .

CDR3: CASSSGQLNTGELFF
DNA: TGTGCCAGCAGCTCGGGACAGCTCAACACCGGGGAGCTGTTTTTT
V: TRBV7-2
J: TRBJ2-2
D: TRBD1
size: .

CDR3: CASSFNTEAFF
DNA: TGTGCCAGCAGCTTTAACACTGAAGCTTTCTTT
V: TRBV5-5
J: TRBJ1-1
D: .
size: .

CDR3: CATSRDQGRTEAFF
DNA: TGTGCCACCAGCAGAGATCAGGGGCGGACTGAAGCTTTCTTT
V: TRBV15
J: TRBJ1-1
D: .
size: .

CDR3: CASSDPPGGSYEQYF
DNA: TGTGCCAGCAGTGACCCCCCAGGGGGCTCCTACGAGCAGTACTTC
V: TRBV2
J: TRBJ2-7
D: TRBD1
size: once

CDR3: CASTGGGDTQYF
DNA: TGTGCCAGCACCGGGGGCGGCGATACGCAGTATTTT
V: TRBV9
J: TRBJ2-3
D: .
size: .

CDR3: CASSYEAATKAFF
DNA: TGTGCCAGCAGTTACGAGGCAGCCACGAAAGCTTTCTTT
V: TRBV6-5
J: TRBJ1-1
D: .
size: .

CDR3: CASSLESTGGGYTF
DNA: TGTGCCAGCAGCTTAGAGTCGACGGGGGGTGGCTACACCTTC
V: TRBV4-2
J: TRBJ1-2
D: .
size: .

CDR3: CASSPDRGNEKLFF
DNA: TGCGCCAGCAGCCCCGACAGGGGTAATGAAAAACTGTTTTTT
V: TRBV4-3
J: TRBJ1-4
D: TRBD1
size: .

CDR3: CASSLEAAMNTEAFF
DNA: TGTGCCAGTAGTTTAGAAGCAGCCATGAACACTGAAGCTTTCTTT
V: TRBV19
J: TRBJ1-1
D: .
size: .

CDR3: CASSTGQGGTWGYTF
DNA: TGTGCCAGTAGTACGGGACAAGGTGGCACCTGGGGCTACACCTTC
V: TRBV19
J: TRBJ1-2
D: .
size: .

CDR3: CASSLEGNRDEQFF
DNA: TGCGCCAGCAGCTTGGAGGGGAATCGGGATGAGCAGTTCTTC
V: TRBV5-1
J: TRBJ2-1
D: .
size: .

CDR3: CSVEGDRGNEQFF
DNA: TGCAGCGTTGAGGGGGACAGGGGGAATGAGCAGTTCTTC
V: TRBV29-1
J: TRBJ2-1
D: TRBD1
size: .

CDR3: CASILTGALNQPQHF
DNA: TGTGCCAGTATCCTGACAGGGGCCCTAAATCAGCCCCAGCATTTT
V: TRBV19
J: TRBJ1-5
D: TRBD1
size: .

CDR3: CASSYTPGLSNQPQHF
DNA: TGTGCCAGCAGTTATACTCCAGGCCTTAGCAATCAGCCCCAGCATTTT
V: TRBV6-5
J: TRBJ1-5
D: .
size: few